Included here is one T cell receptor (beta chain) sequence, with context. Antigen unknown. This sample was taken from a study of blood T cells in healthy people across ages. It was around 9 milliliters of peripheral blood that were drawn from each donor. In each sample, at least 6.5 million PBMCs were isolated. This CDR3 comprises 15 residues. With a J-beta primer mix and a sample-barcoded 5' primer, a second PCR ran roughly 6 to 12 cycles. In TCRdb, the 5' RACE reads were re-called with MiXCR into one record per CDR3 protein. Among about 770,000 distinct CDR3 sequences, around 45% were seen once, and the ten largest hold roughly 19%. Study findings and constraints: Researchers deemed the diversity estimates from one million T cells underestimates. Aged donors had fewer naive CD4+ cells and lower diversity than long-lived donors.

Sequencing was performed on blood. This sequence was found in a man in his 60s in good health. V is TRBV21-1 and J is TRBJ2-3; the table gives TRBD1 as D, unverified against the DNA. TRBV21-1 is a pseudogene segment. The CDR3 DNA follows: TGTGCCAGCAGCAAAGTGCGGCCACGGGAGAGGACGCAGTATTTT. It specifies CASSKVRPRERTQYF.